These T cell receptor beta chains were read from a single sample in a study of blood T cell repertoires in COVID-19. Some clones are missing from TCRdb's copy, which holds only in-frame ones; the method was immunoSEQ multiplex PCR. The table shows 110,000 or so clones, with approximately 80% occurring only once. Material for sequencing was peripheral blood. These receptors came from a woman aged 70-85 years with acute or convalescent COVID-19. The CDR3 runs from the conserved cysteine through the conserved F or W. A D gene is named only where the DNA matches it firmly. For some rows the clone size is stated as once, few or many, or as a class when expanded; others skip it.

TRBV28,.,17,.,TRBJ1-6,TGTGCCAGCAGTTTAACGAGGCCTCGCTCCTATAATTCACCCCTCCACTTT,CASSLTRPRSYNSPLHF
TRBV28,.,14,.,TRBJ1-1,TGTGCCAGCAGTTTAGGACTCAGCCAGAATGAAGCTTTCTTT,CASSLGLSQNEAFF
TRBV10-2,.,15,.,TRBJ1-2,TGCGCCAGCAGTGAAACCAGGGTGTTTAACTATGGCTACACCTTC,CASSETRVFNYGYTF
TRBV18,.,16,.,TRBJ1-1,TGTGCCAGCTCACCACAGAGTGGCCAGGCGAAAGGAGAAGCTTTCTTT,CASSPQSGQAKGEAFF
TRBV3-1/TRBV3-2,.,14,TRBD1,TRBJ1-5,TGTGCCAGCAGCCCCGGGACAGGCAATCAGCCCCAGCATTTT,CASSPGTGNQPQHF
TRBV3-1/TRBV3-2,.,14,.,TRBJ1-1,TGTGCCAGCAGCCAACTAGGAGGGGACACTGAAGCTTTCTTT,CASSQLGGDTEAFF
TRBV7-9,.,17,.,TRBJ1-5,TGTGCCAGCAGCGCCGCCTCAGGATGGTACAGCAATCAGCCCCAGCATTTT,CASSAASGWYSNQPQHF
TRBV13,.,16,.,TRBJ2-1,TGTGCCAGCAGCTTTCCCCCGTGGGGCGGGATCAATGAGCAGTTCTTC,CASSFPPWGGINEQFF
TRBV13,.,14,TRBD2,TRBJ2-7,TGTGCCAGCAATAGCGGGAGTGGATCCTACGAGCAGTACTTC,CASNSGSGSYEQYF
TRBV13,.,15,.,TRBJ1-1,TGTGCCAGCAGCTTAGTAGGACAGCCCAACACTGAAGCTTTCTTT,CASSLVGQPNTEAFF
TRBV11-2,medium-sized,14,.,TRBJ2-1,TGTGCCAGCAGCGGAGAAGTGCGGTCCAATGAGCAGTTCTTC,CASSGEVRSNEQFF
TRBV4-2,.,17,.,TRBJ2-2,TGTGCCAGCAGCCAAATTCTCCCCGACAGGGAGGTCGGGGAGCTGTTTTTT,CASSQILPDREVGELFF
TRBV5-1,.,12,.,TRBJ1-6,TGCGCCAGCAGCTTCGGGGGGTCACCCCTCCACTTT,CASSFGGSPLHF
TRBV18,once,15,.,TRBJ2-2,TGTGCCAGCTCACCACTTGAGGTCGGAACCGGGGAGCTGTTTTTT,CASSPLEVGTGELFF
TRBV7-3,.,13,.,TRBJ2-3,TGTGCCAGCAGCTTATTAGAGGCAGATACGCAGTATTTT,CASSLLEADTQYF
TRBV5-1,.,15,.,TRBJ1-4,TGCGCCAGCAGCCTAGGACATTCAACTAATGAAAAACTGTTTTTT,CASSLGHSTNEKLFF